The 4 T cell receptor beta chains reported below all come from one sample, sequenced in a study of shared clonotypes between healthy human individuals. CD45RO-negative CD8 cells positively selected for CCR7 made up the naive population, which excluded terminally differentiated effector memory CD45RA+ cells. Method: immunoSEQ multiplex PCR; TCRdb's copy keeps in-frame clones and lacks some. The data show fewer than 850,000 clones, roughly 96% seen once. The sequenced material came from naive CD8+ T cells sorted from blood. These receptors were collected from a young man in good health.

V usage is TRBV30 and J usage is TRBJ1-1; D is perhaps TRBD1 (5 bases). Germline V gene sequence: CDR1 GTSNPN, CDR2 SVGIG (reference sequence). Trimming took 5 bases from V and 6 from J, leaving 19 bases between them. The CDR3 is 14 amino acids. The DNA of the CDR3 is TGTGCCTGGCGTGCCCTTGAAGGGGTTCCTGAAGCTTTCTTT. Translating it yields CAWRALEGVPEAFF.

The CDR3 sequence: CASSLASGRGAHIQYF. In DNA form, the CDR3 reads TGTGCCAGCAGCTTAGCGTCGGGGCGGGGGGCCCACATTCAGTACTTC. The genes are TRBV7-6 and TRBJ2-4, with 8 positions matching TRBD2. The CDR3 extends over 16 amino acids. Per the germline V gene, CDR1 is SGHVS and CDR2 is FNYEAQ. The V segment lost 0 bases and the J segment 8 bases; nucleotides outside the gene matches: 9.

The chain combines TRBV2 with TRBJ2-1, with a possible D match to TRBD2 (5 bases). CDR1 SNHLY and CDR2 FYNNEI come from the germline V gene. The length of the CDR3 is 16 residues. Trimming cost V 3 bases and J 1 base, with 13 bases left between them. CDR3 DNA sequence: TGTGCCAGCAGTGAGTTTGGACTGGCGTCCTACAATGAGCAGTTCTTC. It translates to CASSEFGLASYNEQFF.

Comment on this clone: The same CDR3 arises from other DNA sequences in this sample as well. Here the CDR3 DNA reads TGTGCCAGCAGCTTGGACACTGAAGCTTTCTTT. It encodes CASSLDTEAFF. The chain links TRBV7-9 to TRBJ1-1; D ambiguous. Germline-derived CDR1 and CDR2 are SEHNR and FQNEAQ (reference sequence). V was clipped by 3 bases and J by 3 bases, with 2 bases between them. CDR3 length equals 11 residues.